Shown below are 31 T cell receptor beta chains from a single sample sequenced in a study of post-analysis software for immune sequencing data. Findings of the study overall: With TRBV5-6, TRBV5-1 and TRBV20-1 included, 5 or 6 TRBV segments were more frequent in patients than in controls.

The antigens of these receptors remain unknown. cDNA libraries for TCR beta contained unique molecular identifiers. TCRdb ran MiXCR on the PCR reads and lists one entry per CDR3 protein. The sample has hundreds of thousands of distinct CDR3 sequences; 40% to 50% are singletons. Sequencing used blood. The source is a girl under 18 with multiple sclerosis.

This clonotype appeared a few times. The rearrangement uses TRBV20-1 and TRBJ2-3; D possibly corresponds to TRBD2 (5 bases). The CDR3 length is 17 residues. Germline V lookup: CDR1 DFQATT, CDR2 SNEGSKA (reference sequence). Trimming shortened V by 0 bases and J by 2 bases, and 18 bases separated the two germline ends. CDR3 sequence: CSARDLEWSGPTDTQYF. The CDR3 DNA reads TGCAGTGCTAGAGATCTGGAATGGAGCGGCCCCACAGATACGCAGTATTTT.

In regard to this clonotype: A junction end diverges from the germline sequence, so it may reflect a read error. The chain uses TRBV5-1 and TRBJ2-5, with D maybe TRBD1 (6 bases). Germline CDR1 and CDR2: SGHRS and YFSETQ. The CDR3 length is 15 residues. CDR3 amino acids: CASRLVPGVQETQYF. The CDR3 nucleotides read TGCGCCAGCAGATTGGTCCCAGGGGTGCAAGAGACCCAGTACTTC.

This chain joins TRBV3-1 and TRBJ2-1; TRBD2 aligns across 10 bases. The CDR3 runs 16 residues. J lost 9 bases, V lost 0 bases, and 8 bases had no gene match. Germline V gives CDR1 LGHDT, CDR2 YNNKEL (reference sequence). CDR3 in DNA: TGTGCCAGCAGCCAAGATTCGAGCGGGAGGGGGCGTGAGCAGTTCTTC. Its translation is CASSQDSSGRGREQFF.

This clonotype was picked up a small number of times. J is TRBJ2-7 and V is TRBV5-6; D gene uncertain. From germline, CDR1 is SGHDT and CDR2 YYEEEE. The CDR3 covers 12 residues. The ends were cut back, 0 bases at V and 7 bases at J, with 8 bases in the middle. Here the CDR3 DNA reads TGTGCCAGCAGCTTGGTGGCGAGGGAGCAGTACTTC. It yields the protein CASSLVAREQYF. The full variable domain, rest sourced from reference TRBV5-6 and TRBJ2-7, is DAGVTQSPTHLIKTRGQQVTLRCSPKSGHDTVSWYQQALGQGPQFIFQYYEEEERQRGNFPDRFSGHQFPNYSSELNVNALLLGDSALYLCASSLVAREQYFGPGTRLTVT.

The chain combines TRBV6-5 with TRBJ2-4; TRBD1 matches at 8 bases. CDR1 and CDR2 (germline): MNHEY, SVGAGI. The CDR3 is 14 amino acids. Trimming at V came to 6 bases and at J to 5 bases, leaving 6 bases not matched to a gene. In nucleotides, the CDR3 is TGTGCCAGCAGCGAGACAGGGGACGAAAACATTCAGTACTTC. Translated, it gives CASSETGDENIQYF.

This clonotype was seen only a few times. The chain has TRBV5-1 and TRBJ2-1; D may be TRBD1 or TRBD2 (5 bases each). Germline V gene data show CDR1 as SGHRS and CDR2 as YFSETQ. The V end lost 4 bases, the J end lost 0 bases, and 23 bases lay between the germline ends. The CDR3 has 19 residues. CDR3 sequence (DNA): TGCGCCAGCAGCGTAGGACACCCGGGACGCCCGAGCTCCTACAATGAGCAGTTCTTC. Translated: CASSVGHPGRPSSYNEQFF.

This clonotype was seen more than once but under ten times. The CDR3 is CASSPARDRLYDEKLFF. The CDR3 bases are TGTGCCAGCAGCCCAGCCCGGGACAGGTTATACGATGAAAAACTGTTTTTT. The V call is TRBV7-9, the J call TRBJ1-4; 8 bases are a match to TRBD1. Germline CDR1 and CDR2: SEHNR and FQNEAQ (reference sequence). The CDR3 is 17 residues long. Trimming at V came to 5 bases and at J to 6 bases, leaving 14 bases not matched to a gene.

This clonotype turned up a few times. The CDR3 coding sequence is TGTGCCAGCACGACAGCCTCCGCAGATACGCAGTATTTT. Its protein is CASTTASADTQYF. The chain employs TRBV6-6 and TRBJ2-3, with a tentative D call TRBD1 (5 bases). Germline V gives CDR1 MNHNY, CDR2 SVGAGI (reference sequence). This CDR3 region has 13 residues. With 7 bases removed from V and 4 bases from J, the gap between germline ends came to 12 bases.

This chain links TRBV4-1 with TRBJ2-3; D tentatively fits TRBD1 or TRBD2 (5 bases each). The CDR3 extends over 15 amino acids. Germline V gene data show CDR1 as MGHRA and CDR2 as YSYEKL. V was clipped by 4 bases and J by 3 bases, with 14 bases between them. As DNA, the CDR3 is TGCGCCAGCAGCCGGGGGACCACCCAGACAGATACGCAGTATTTT. It encodes CASSRGTTQTDTQYF.

V and J are TRBV10-2 and TRBJ2-1; TRBD2 aligns across 9 bases. The trim removed 4 bases at V and 7 bases at J, leaving 5 bases unmatched. The CDR3 length is 14 residues. Germline V gene lookup returns CDR1 WSHSY and CDR2 SAAADI. CDR3 protein: CASSGSSGANEQFF. The CDR3 coding sequence is TGCGCCAGCAGTGGCTCTAGCGGGGCTAATGAGCAGTTCTTC.

The genes are TRBV7-9 and TRBJ2-5, with 10 bases aligning to TRBD2. V lost 2 bases, J lost 4 bases, and 4 bases stayed unmatched. In germline, CDR1 is SEHNR, CDR2 FQNEAQ (reference sequence). The CDR3 is 15 amino acids. CDR3 nucleotide sequence: TGTGCCAGCAGCTTACGACGACTAGCGGGAGAGACCCAGTACTTC. It translates to CASSLRRLAGETQYF.

This clonotype was observed a few times. The rearrangement uses TRBV10-3 and TRBJ2-5; D perhaps matches TRBD2 (6 bases). Germline V gene data show CDR1 as ENHRY and CDR2 as SYGVKD. Between the trimmed V and J ends, which lost 4 bases and 9 bases, there was a span of 18 bases. This CDR3 contains 14 residues. The chain's CDR3 is CAISGGSPGEAQYF. CDR3 nucleotide sequence: TGTGCCATCAGTGGGGGCTCGCCCGGGGAGGCCCAGTACTTC.

This clonotype was detected a few times. The chain carries TRBV5-5 and TRBJ2-1, with D tentatively TRBD1 (6 bases). Germline CDR1 is SGHKS and CDR2 is YYEKEE (reference sequence). V lost 9 bases, J lost 9 bases, and 16 bases lay in between. This CDR3 has 12 residues. CDR3: CATGLGGSEQFF. The CDR3 coding sequence is TGTGCCACCGGGCTAGGGGGAAGTGAGCAGTTCTTC.

This clonotype was counted a few times. The chain combines TRBV7-9 with TRBJ2-7, with 7 positions matching TRBD1. The CDR3 runs to 14 residues. The germline V gene has CDR1 SEHNR and CDR2 FQNEAQ (reference sequence). V was pared by 5 bases and J by 4 bases, with 8 bases of the junction left unmatched. Here the CDR3 DNA reads TGTGCCAGCAGCGGGGGACAGTCAAGGTACGAGCAGTACTTC. Its translation: CASSGGQSRYEQYF.

This sequence joins TRBV6-4 and TRBJ2-5; 10 positions agree with TRBD2. This CDR3 region has 15 residues. The V segment lost 2 bases and the J segment 2 bases; nucleotides outside the gene matches: 2. Germline V gene sequence: CDR1 MRHNA, CDR2 SNTAGT. This CDR3 reads CASSDEAGGQETQYF. The CDR3 nucleotides are TGTGCCAGCAGTGACGAAGCGGGGGGGCAAGAGACCCAGTACTTC.

The sample holds a few counts of this clonotype. The chain carries TRBV5-1 and TRBJ1-2; TRBD1 agrees at 8 bases. The CDR3 runs 12 residues. Per germline, CDR1 SGHRS and CDR2 YFSETQ. Unmatched junction bases numbered 3, after V lost 4 bases and J lost 7 bases. CDR3 residues: CASSAGQGGYTF. CDR3 DNA: TGCGCCAGCAGCGCCGGACAGGGTGGCTACACCTTC.

This clonotype was counted between two and nine times. The chain carries TRBV29-1 and TRBJ2-5; D unclear. Germline V CDR1 and CDR2: SQVTM, ANQGSEA. Trimming pared 5 bases from V and 0 bases from J, leaving 16 bases between. The length of the CDR3 is 15 residues. The CDR3 loop is CSVYFLQRHQETQYF. The CDR3, as DNA: TGCAGCGTTTACTTCCTACAGAGACACCAAGAGACCCAGTACTTC.

A few counts support this clonotype. The chain couples TRBV7-2 to TRBJ1-2; tentative D call: TRBD1 (6 bases). The germline V gene encodes CDR1 SGHTA and CDR2 FQGNSA. CDR3 length: 16 amino acids. The ends were cut back, 5 bases at V and 2 bases at J, with 18 bases in the middle. This chain's CDR3 is CASSAQAQGLNYGYTF. The CDR3 coding sequence is TGTGCCAGCAGCGCCCAAGCTCAGGGGCTCAACTATGGCTACACCTTC.

The sample holds a few counts of this clonotype. V and J are TRBV27 and TRBJ2-5; D is perhaps TRBD1 or TRBD2 (5 bases each). The closer fit of TRBJ2-7 to the DNA end suggests the J call may be wrong. The CDR3 consists of 12 residues. CDR1 and CDR2 from the germline V gene are MNHEY and SMNVEV (reference sequence). CDR3 coding DNA: TGTGCCAGCAGCCCGGGGACGTCCGAGCAGTACTTC. It encodes CASSPGTSEQYF.

This clonotype was seen more than once but under ten times. The chain is built from TRBV20-1 and TRBJ1-2; unclear D gene. CDR1 and CDR2 (germline): DFQATT, SNEGSKA (reference sequence). The V and J ends lost 1 base and 3 bases respectively, with 6 bases between them. The CDR3 runs 12 residues. This CDR3 is CSARAGDYGYTF. The CDR3 nucleotides read TGCAGTGCTAGAGCAGGAGACTATGGCTACACCTTC.

The rearrangement joins TRBV29-1 to TRBJ2-1, with 11 bases identical to TRBD2. Germline assignment: CDR1 SQVTM and CDR2 ANQGSEA. This CDR3 contains 14 residues. With V trimmed by 7 bases and J by 9 bases, 11 bases remained unmatched. The CDR3 sequence is CSAVLAGEIVEQFF. The CDR3 nucleotides are TGCAGCGCTGTACTAGCGGGGGAAATTGTTGAGCAGTTCTTC.

This rearrangement joins TRBV12-3 or TRBV12-4 to TRBJ2-7; no firm D call. The J call could be wrong; TRBJ2-5 is a better fit for the DNA end. The CDR3 contains 17 residues. The CDR3 sequence: CASSPVGGVTSKETQYF. DNA of the CDR3: TGTGCCAGCAGCCCTGTTGGCGGAGTGACATCCAAAGAGACCCAGTACTTC.

This clonotype occurred once. This sequence joins TRBV29-1 and TRBJ1-2; TRBD1 agrees at 9 bases. V dropped 8 bases and J dropped 0; count of bases not matched to a gene: 10. In germline, CDR1 is SQVTM, CDR2 ANQGSEA. The CDR3 is 15 residues long. The CDR3 loop is CSFWTGDLPNYGYTF. For the CDR3, the DNA is TGCAGCTTCTGGACAGGGGACCTACCTAACTATGGCTACACCTTC.

The V gene is TRBV29-1, the J gene TRBJ2-1; 10 bases agree with TRBD1. The CDR3 runs to 13 residues. V lost 3 bases to trimming and J lost 7 bases; unmatched junction nucleotides: 3. Germline V gene data show CDR1 as SQVTM and CDR2 as ANQGSEA. CDR3 residues: CSVDRQGANEQFF. The CDR3 nucleotides are TGCAGCGTTGACCGACAGGGGGCGAATGAGCAGTTCTTC.

This clonotype occurred a few times. The chain combines TRBV12-3 or TRBV12-4 with TRBJ2-3; 9 bases match TRBD2. The CDR3 totals 16 residues. J was trimmed by 2 bases and V by 7 bases; bases with no gene match: 10. The CDR3 DNA reads TGTGCCAGCACCCTTTGGCGGGGGGGATCCACAGATACGCAGTATTTT. This encodes CASTLWRGGSTDTQYF.

This clonotype occurred a few times. The chain joins TRBV5-1 to TRBJ2-7; possibly TRBD1 or TRBD2 for D (5 bases each). CDR3 size: 12 residues. V lost 0 bases, J lost 10 bases, and 11 bases lay in between. Per germline, CDR1 SGHRS and CDR2 YFSETQ. The chain's CDR3 is CASSLVGGNQYF. In DNA form, the CDR3 reads TGCGCCAGCAGCTTGGTTGGGGGAAATCAGTACTTC.

The CDR3: CASTLDRGRQNEQFF. The CDR3 DNA reads as TGTGCCAGCACCCTGGACAGGGGGCGACAAAATGAGCAGTTCTTC. This sequence joins TRBV7-2 and TRBJ2-1; 11 nucleotides line up with TRBD1. The V and J ends lost 7 bases and 7 bases, in that order; junction bases with no gene match: 9. CDR1 and CDR2 (germline): SGHTA, FQGNSA. The CDR3 has 15 residues.

The table lists this clonotype with a few counts. V usage is TRBV9 and J usage is TRBJ2-3; D remains ambiguous. The CDR3 spans 14 residues. Trimming removed 1 base at V and 2 bases at J, with 8 bases between. Germline V gene sequence: CDR1 SGDLS, CDR2 YYNGEE. The CDR3 loop reads CASSVIADTDTQYF. The CDR3 DNA reads TGTGCCAGCAGCGTAATTGCTGACACAGATACGCAGTATTTT.

This chain connects TRBV4-1 to TRBJ2-1, with D possibly being TRBD1 or TRBD2 (5 bases each). V was clipped by 1 base and J by 7 bases, with 17 bases between them. Germline CDR1 is MGHRA and CDR2 is YSYEKL. The length of the CDR3 is 16 residues. As DNA, the CDR3 is TGCGCCAGCAGCCAAGCCGTCCAGCGGAAGGGGAATGAGCAGTTCTTC. Its translation: CASSQAVQRKGNEQFF.

The rearrangement joins TRBV5-6 to TRBJ2-1; perhaps TRBD2 as D (6 bases). The J call may be in error: the DNA end matches TRBJ2-7 better. CDR3 length: 12 amino acids. CDR1 and CDR2 from the germline V gene are SGHDT and YYEEEE. CDR3 protein: CANRTEGYEQYF. The CDR3 nucleotides are TGTGCCAACAGGACGGAGGGTTACGAGCAGTACTTC.

The CDR3 DNA reads as TGTGCCACCGGACAGCGCCCCCACGATGAGCAGTTCTTC. Translating it yields CATGQRPHDEQFF. The chain joins TRBV15 to TRBJ2-1, with TRBD1 as a possible D gene (6 bases). CDR1 and CDR2 (germline): LNHNV, YYDKDF (reference sequence). The V end lost 8 bases, the J end lost 8 bases, and 16 bases lay between the germline ends. The CDR3 spans 13 residues.